This passage covers 25 T cell receptor beta chains from one sample sequenced in a study of CD8+ T cells in alopecia areata. The treatment denotes: oral pan-JAK inhibitor, 5-10 mg twice daily. After isolation, RNA underwent reverse transcription to generate cDNA as the sequencing template. The repertoire was sequenced with immunoSEQ multiplex PCR; TCRdb's copy has only in-frame clones and lacks some. The profile shows 270,000 or so clones, roughly 60% of them singletons. Source: CD4+ T cells sorted from blood, taken at week 24, from a patient treated with tofacitinib. These receptors were collected from a human donor with alopecia areata.

In DNA, the CDR3 is TGCAGCGTTGAGGAGTATTCTGGAAACACCATATATTTT. Encoded protein: CSVEEYSGNTIYF. The genes are TRBV29-1 and TRBJ1-3; D not resolved. Germline CDR1 is SQVTM and CDR2 is ANQGSEA. The CDR3 covers 13 residues. Trimming took off 3 bases at V and 1 base at J, with 7 bases between the two ends.

The chain couples TRBV30 to TRBJ2-7; D gene uncertain. This CDR3 contains 12 residues. Trimming took off 0 bases at V and 2 bases at J, with 5 bases between the two ends. The germline V gene has CDR1 GTSNPN and CDR2 SVGIG (reference sequence). The CDR3 DNA reads as TGTGCCTGGAGTGTACATGCCTACGAGCAGTACTTC. Its translation is CAWSVHAYEQYF. The complete variable domain, with remaining parts taken from reference TRBV30 and TRBJ2-7, reads SQTIHQWPATLVQPVGSPLSLECTVEGTSNPNLYWYRQAAGRGLQLLFYSVGIGQISSEVPQNLSASRPQDRQFILSSKKLLLSDSGFYLCAWSVHAYEQYFGPGTRLTVT.

This clone was seen more than once but under ten times. The chain has TRBV15 and TRBJ2-1; TRBD1 matches 7 bases. Trimming removed 5 bases from V and 4 bases from J; junction bases left unmatched: 8. CDR1 is LNHNV, CDR2 YYDKDF, per germline (reference sequence). The CDR3 has 15 residues. The chain's CDR3 is CATSEQGPGYNEQFF. DNA for the CDR3: TGTGCCACCAGCGAACAGGGGCCCGGGTACAATGAGCAGTTCTTC.

V is TRBV5-1 and J is TRBJ1-1; D unclear. From germline, CDR1 is SGHRS and CDR2 YFSETQ. Trimming took 1 base from V and 0 from J, leaving 7 bases between them. The CDR3 sequence is 14 residues long. The CDR3 bases are TGCGCCAGCAGCTTGTCACGGATGAACACTGAAGCTTTCTTT. Amino acids: CASSLSRMNTEAFF.

The chain combines TRBV10-3 with TRBJ1-1; maybe TRBD1 (5 bases). The CDR3 totals 16 residues. Trimming removed 6 bases at V and 3 bases at J, with 20 bases between. Germline V lookup: CDR1 ENHRY, CDR2 SYGVKD. The CDR3 DNA is TGTGCCATCAGAATAGGGCAGGGCTGGGGTGACACTGAAGCTTTCTTT. Translated, it gives CAIRIGQGWGDTEAFF.

The rearrangement uses TRBV7-2 and TRBJ1-6, with TRBD1 as a possible D gene (6 bases). The CDR3 contains 15 residues. From germline, CDR1 is SGHTA and CDR2 FQGNSA. Trimming shortened V by 7 bases and J by 6 bases, and 16 bases separated the two germline ends. The CDR3 reads CASTSQGGRNSPLHF. CDR3 coding DNA: TGTGCCAGCACCTCACAGGGTGGTCGTAATTCACCCCTCCACTTT.

This chain joins TRBV5-6 and TRBJ2-7; 7 positions match TRBD1. J was trimmed by 3 bases and V by 4 bases; bases with no gene match: 7. The CDR3 sequence is 14 residues long. Looked up from germline, CDR1 is SGHDT and CDR2 is YYEEEE. CDR3 sequence reads: CASSTRTGRYEQYF. The CDR3 region has the DNA TGTGCCAGCAGCACTCGGACAGGCCGCTACGAGCAGTACTTC.

This clone has only a few counts. V gene TRBV27 combines with J gene TRBJ1-5, with TRBD1 matching over 9 bases. This CDR3 has 15 amino acids. Per the germline V gene, CDR1 is MNHEY and CDR2 is SMNVEV (reference sequence). The junction had 6 bases not matched to a gene; V was cut back by 4 bases and J by 5 bases. CDR3 DNA sequence: TGTGCCAGCAGTTCTCTGGACAGGGGAGATCAGCCCCAGCATTTT. Its protein is CASSSLDRGDQPQHF.

The CDR3 DNA reads as TGTGCCAGCAGCCCGCGCGGCATAGAGACCCAGTACTTC. Residues: CASSPRGIETQYF. The chain recombines TRBV7-8 with TRBJ2-5; D gene uncertain. This CDR3 is built from 13 residues. Germline CDR1 SGHVS, CDR2 FQNEAQ. V dropped 5 bases and J dropped 4 bases, with 11 bases sitting between them.

This rearrangement joins TRBV6-5 to TRBJ2-5; D not resolved. CDR1 is MNHEY, CDR2 SVGAGI, per germline. The ends were cut back, 0 bases at V and 5 bases at J, with 10 bases in the middle. The CDR3 is made up of 14 amino acids. The CDR3 DNA sequence: TGTGCCAGCAGTTACTCGAGGCAGTGGGAGACCCAGTACTTC. It specifies CASSYSRQWETQYF.

This clone was seen more than once but under ten times. This sequence joins TRBV7-2 and TRBJ1-2; 8 nucleotides agree with TRBD1. In germline, CDR1 is SGHTA, CDR2 FQGNSA. CDR3 length: 13 residues. V was pared by 5 bases and J by 6 bases, with 5 bases of the junction left unmatched. The CDR3 DNA sequence: TGTGCCAGCAGCGTCCAGGGGGCGGATGGCTACACCTTC. Translated, it gives CASSVQGADGYTF.

This clone was seen more than once but under ten times. This chain uses TRBV29-1 with TRBJ2-7; TRBD1 matches 9 bases. Germline loops: CDR1 SQVTM, CDR2 ANQGSEA. V was pared by 7 bases and J by 5 bases, with 12 bases of the junction left unmatched. The CDR3 consists of 14 residues. CDR3 bases: TGCAGCGCCGACCCGACAGGGGGATACCACGAGCAGTACTTC. Translated: CSADPTGGYHEQYF.

The chain uses TRBV5-1 and TRBJ2-1; 7 nucleotides line up with TRBD1. This CDR3 has 15 amino acids. Germline V gives CDR1 SGHRS, CDR2 YFSETQ. The ends lost 4 bases at V and 4 bases at J; junction bases unmatched: 8. The CDR3 region is CASSQGQAAYNEQFF. CDR3 DNA sequence: TGCGCCAGCAGCCAAGGACAGGCTGCGTACAATGAGCAGTTCTTC.

The sample holds a few counts of this clone. The genes are TRBV29-1 and TRBJ2-7, with 9 bases fitting TRBD1. CDR3 length equals 14 residues. V lost 6 bases, J lost 5 bases, and 11 bases stayed unmatched. Germline values: CDR1 SQVTM, CDR2 ANQGSEA. In DNA form, the CDR3 reads TGCAGCGTCGTAGGGACAGGGACCCCCAACGAGCAGTACTTC. Protein sequence: CSVVGTGTPNEQYF.

The rearrangement uses TRBV29-1 and TRBJ2-5; 9 bases are shared with TRBD2. The germline V gene has CDR1 SQVTM and CDR2 ANQGSEA. CDR3 length: 17 residues. The V segment lost 6 bases and the J segment 1 base; nucleotides outside the gene matches: 15. DNA for the CDR3: TGCAGCGTCGAAAGCGGGGGGATCGGAGGATCCCAAGAGACCCAGTACTTC. This codes for CSVESGGIGGSQETQYF.

This chain uses TRBV9 with TRBJ2-1; 8 nucleotides agree with TRBD2. Trimming cost V 4 bases and J 8 bases; bases outside gene matches: 8. The CDR3 covers 14 residues. The germline CDR1 and CDR2 sequences are SGDLS and YYNGEE. CDR3 sequence reads: CASSPSGGGHEQFF. CDR3 DNA: TGTGCCAGCAGCCCCTCCGGGGGGGGTCATGAGCAGTTCTTC.

The chain carries TRBV7-2 and TRBJ1-1, with 7 bases identical to TRBD1. From germline, CDR1 is SGHTA and CDR2 FQGNSA. The ends lost 6 bases at V and 5 bases at J; junction bases unmatched: 6. CDR3 size: 13 residues. CDR3 sequence reads: CASSLQGSTEAFF. The CDR3 DNA reads as TGTGCCAGCAGTTTACAGGGGAGTACTGAAGCTTTCTTT.

The genes are TRBV5-1 and TRBJ2-1; 7 bases match TRBD2. In germline, CDR1 is SGHRS, CDR2 YFSETQ. The CDR3 is 12 residues long. With 4 bases clipped from V and 9 bases from J, the junction kept 4 bases outside the gene matches. The CDR3 spells CASSQLAGEQFF. The CDR3 DNA reads as TGCGCCAGCAGCCAATTAGCGGGTGAGCAGTTCTTC.

The rearrangement joins TRBV30 to TRBJ1-1; 8 bases align to TRBD1. The CDR3 covers 14 residues. Germline lookup yields CDR1 GTSNPN and CDR2 SVGIG (reference sequence). V lost 5 bases, J lost 0 bases, and 5 bases stayed unmatched. The chain's CDR3 is CAWAGTGMNTEAFF. CDR3 nucleotide sequence: TGTGCCTGGGCCGGGACAGGAATGAACACTGAAGCTTTCTTT.

In regard to this clone: The germline gene is not matched at one end of the junction; a read error may be the cause. The rearrangement uses TRBV9 and TRBJ2-6; a weak D match, TRBD1 (6 bases). Per the germline V gene, CDR1 is SGDLS and CDR2 is YYNGEE. The length of the CDR3 is 18 residues. This CDR3 is CANSVDRSPNSGANVLTF. The CDR3 bases are TGTGCCAACAGCGTCGACAGGTCCCCTAACTCTGGGGCCAACGTCCTGACTTTC. The full variable domain, in which reference TRBV9 and TRBJ2-6 provide the parts outside the CDR3, is DSGVTQTPKHLITATGQRVTLRCSPRSGDLSVYWYQQSLDQGLQFLIQYYNGEERAKGNILERFSAQQFPDLHSELNLSSLELGDSALYFCANSVDRSPNSGANVLTFGAGSRLTVL.

The chain carries TRBV30 and TRBJ2-7, with D perhaps assigned TRBD1 or TRBD2 (5 bases each). The CDR3 is 11 residues long. The germline CDR1 and CDR2 sequences are GTSNPN and SVGIG (reference sequence). V lost 5 bases and J lost 4, with 9 bases in between. CDR3 DNA: TGTGCCTGGGGGGACCGGTACGAGCAGTACTTC. This codes for CAWGDRYEQYF.

This chain uses TRBV7-9 with TRBJ2-6; D might be TRBD2 (6 bases). Trimming shortened V by 7 bases and J by 0 bases, and 16 bases separated the two germline ends. From germline, CDR1 is SEHNR and CDR2 FQNEAQ (reference sequence). The CDR3 has 17 amino acids. The CDR3 reads CASNPPGLTSGANVLTF. CDR3 sequence (DNA): TGTGCCAGCAACCCTCCGGGACTTACCTCTGGGGCCAACGTCCTGACTTTC.

The chain couples TRBV4-1 to TRBJ2-1; the D gene is possibly TRBD2 (6 bases). The CDR3 contains 15 residues. The V gene lost 4 bases and the J gene lost 7 bases, with 17 bases spanning the gap. Per the germline V gene, CDR1 is MGHRA and CDR2 is YSYEKL. The CDR3 DNA reads TGCGCCAGCAGCCGCTCGGAGACTAGGTCGAATGAGCAGTTCTTC. Its translation is CASSRSETRSNEQFF.

The V call is TRBV28, the J call TRBJ2-3; D remains unclear. V lost 3 bases to trimming and J lost 9 bases, with 7 bases between them. Germline CDR1 reads MDHEN; CDR2 reads SYDVKM. The CDR3 is 11 residues long. CDR3 bases: TGTGCCAGCAGTTTCTCGGTAACGCAGTATTTT. It translates to CASSFSVTQYF. The full variable domain, with the rest looked up from reference TRBV28 and TRBJ2-3, is DVKVTQSSRYLVKRTGEKVFLECVQDMDHENMFWYRQDPGLGLRLIYFSYDVKMKEKGDIPEGYSVSREKKERFSLILESASTNQTSMYLCASSFSVTQYFGPGTRLTVL.

V usage is TRBV6-5 and J usage is TRBJ1-1; TRBD1 is a possible D gene (5 bases). V lost 2 bases and J lost 10, with 8 bases in between. There are 11 residues in the CDR3. In germline, CDR1 is MNHEY, CDR2 SVGAGI. CDR3 coding DNA: TGTGCCAGCAGTTACGGACACGGAGCTTTCTTT. This gives the protein CASSYGHGAFF.